This T cell receptor beta chain emerged from a study of Ad26.COV2.S vaccination and SARS-CoV-2 variants. Indicated treatment: over 15 received Ad26.COV2.S at low or high dose, single or two shots; about 5 received placebo; per-sample allocation not given. Day 63 after the first vaccine or placebo injection was the time point for sampling. Built on an Ad26 vector, the vaccine expressed Wuhan-strain SARS-CoV-2 spike. This CDR3 spans 15 amino acids. CDR1 is MNHEY, CDR2 SVGAGI, per germline. After removal of 4 bases from V and 4 bases from J, the junction contained 3 bases not matched to a gene. Regarding this clone: Its target is not known. Other DNA variants within this sample encode the same CDR3.

Method: immunoSEQ multiplex PCR; TCRdb's copy keeps in-frame clones and lacks some. This sample carries 300,000 to 350,000 clones, around 88% of them seen once, and the ten largest clones take approximately 12%. General study results and limits: Reported post-vaccination CD8+ and CD4+ T cell responses to spike showed substantial breadth. Whether participants received vaccine or placebo, their non-spike TCR breadth was similar. Analyses that measured TCR breadth and depth may have underestimated total T cell responses.

The receptor comes from a person aged 18-60 years who received the Ad26.COV2.S COVID-19 vaccine or a placebo. The sequencing used peripheral blood, collected in a trial of Ad26.COV2.S vaccine versus placebo. The rearrangement uses TRBV6-5 and TRBJ2-1; 11 positions match TRBD2. CDR3 nucleotide sequence: TGTGCCAGCAGTTTCCTAGCGGGGGGATACAATGAGCAGTTCTTC. It specifies CASSFLAGGYNEQFF.